Shown below are 18 T cell receptor beta chains from a single sample sequenced in a study of T-cell memory formation after mild COVID-19. TCRdb recomputed calls from the 5' RACE reads with MiXCR, one row per CDR3 protein. This table has 300,000 to 400,000 distinct CDR3 sequences, about an eighth appearing once. Source material: PBMCs or a T cell subset sorted from them (not recorded which). The receptors come from a man between 18 and 35 years old who had mild COVID-19 (a few samples of this study predate the infection). Cell type and time point are not known.

This clonotype appeared a few times. The rearrangement joins TRBV10-3 to TRBJ2-3; D possibly corresponds to TRBD2 (6 bases). V was clipped by 2 bases and J by 2 bases, with 11 bases between them. The CDR3 is 15 amino acids. The germline gives CDR1 ENHRY, CDR2 SYGVKD. CDR3 sequence reads: CAISEPSEVTDTQYF. DNA of the CDR3: TGTGCCATCAGTGAGCCTAGCGAGGTCACAGATACGCAGTATTTT.

This rearrangement joins TRBV18 to TRBJ2-5, with D tentatively TRBD1 or TRBD2 (5 bases each). The length of the CDR3 is 15 residues. Germline-derived CDR1 and CDR2 are KGHSH and LQKENI. Between the trimmed V and J ends, which lost 4 bases and 4 bases, there was a span of 16 bases. This CDR3 is CASSLNREGRETQYF. The CDR3 coding sequence is TGTGCCAGCTCACTCAATAGAGAGGGGCGAGAGACCCAGTACTTC.

Many counts were recorded for this clonotype. The chain is built from TRBV12-5 and TRBJ1-4; 7 bases align to TRBD1. This CDR3 region has 15 residues. Germline V gives CDR1 LGHNT, CDR2 FRNRAP. V was clipped by 3 bases and J by 7 bases; unmatched bases: 8. The CDR3 bases are TGTGCTAGTGGTTTCATCCTACAGGGGCGTGAAAAACTGTTTTTT. Amino acid sequence: CASGFILQGREKLFF.

This clonotype was observed a few times. The rearrangement joins TRBV7-9 to TRBJ2-4; TRBD1 matches 8 bases. Germline CDR1 is SEHNR and CDR2 is FQNEAQ (reference sequence). V lost 5 bases, J lost 0 bases, and 6 bases stayed unmatched. This CDR3 is built from 16 residues. Written as DNA, the CDR3 is TGTGCCAGCAGCACGAACAGGGGGTTAGCCAAAAACATTCAGTACTTC. It translates to CASSTNRGLAKNIQYF.

The chain couples TRBV4-1 to TRBJ2-7; 9 nucleotides match TRBD1. The CDR3 runs 13 residues. CDR1 is MGHRA, CDR2 YSYEKL, per germline. With V trimmed by 4 bases and J by 7 bases, 5 bases remained unmatched. The CDR3 sequence: CASSRADRGEQYV. The CDR3 DNA reads TGCGCCAGCAGCCGAGCGGACAGGGGAGAGCAGTACGTC.

This clonotype showed up just a few times. V gene TRBV7-9 combines with J gene TRBJ2-3; D remains unclear. V shed 4 bases and J shed 4 bases, with 12 bases lying between them. In germline, CDR1 is SEHNR, CDR2 FQNEAQ (reference sequence). This CDR3 comprises 14 residues. The CDR3 sequence is CASSWAEIADTQYF. CDR3 coding DNA: TGTGCCAGCAGCTGGGCCGAGATCGCAGATACGCAGTATTTT.

The genes are TRBV5-1 and TRBJ2-3; D might be TRBD2 (5 bases). The CDR3 covers 15 residues. Trimming left V 2 bases short and J 0 bases short, with 10 bases between. Germline V gives CDR1 SGHRS, CDR2 YFSETQ. CDR3 loop: CASSFQRLSTDTQYF. CDR3 nucleotide sequence: TGCGCCAGCAGCTTTCAGCGGTTAAGCACAGATACGCAGTATTTT.

This clonotype was recorded a few times. V and J are TRBV7-2 and TRBJ1-2, with D possibly TRBD1 on 5 matching bases. Trimming took 5 bases from V and 4 from J, leaving 14 bases between them. This CDR3 region has 14 residues. CDR1 SGHTA and CDR2 FQGNSA come from the germline V gene. DNA for the CDR3: TGTGCCAGCAGCCCGGGTGGGGGTTTCTATGGCTACACCTTC. Translation gives CASSPGGGFYGYTF.

The V and J genes are TRBV24-1 and TRBJ2-3; 7 nucleotides agree with TRBD1. Trimming removed 6 bases from V and 0 bases from J; junction bases left unmatched: 2. CDR3 length: 14 amino acids. The germline V gene encodes CDR1 KGHDR and CDR2 SFDVKD. The CDR3 loop reads CATSPGQSTDTQYF. CDR3 bases: TGTGCCACCAGTCCGGGACAGAGCACAGATACGCAGTATTTT.

This clonotype was counted a few times. V usage is TRBV6-5 and J usage is TRBJ1-2; D may be TRBD1 (6 bases). The CDR3 consists of 16 residues. V dropped 5 bases and J dropped 4 bases, with 20 bases sitting between them. Per the germline V gene, CDR1 is MNHEY and CDR2 is SVGAGI. Here the CDR3 DNA reads TGTGCCAGCAGTGCCCGAAGTTCCGGGGGCGGCTATGGCTACACCTTC. It codes for CASSARSSGGGYGYTF.

This clonotype has a handful of counts. The CDR3 nucleotides are TGTGCCAGCTCACCCGCACTCCAGAACACTGAAGCTTTCTTT. Its protein product is CASSPALQNTEAFF. The genes are TRBV18 and TRBJ1-1; D gene uncertain. Germline-derived CDR1 and CDR2 are KGHSH and LQKENI. V gave up 3 bases and J gave up 1 base, with 9 bases separating them. This CDR3 has 14 residues.

This clonotype appeared once. The chain is built from TRBV4-3 and TRBJ1-1; D is perhaps TRBD1 (5 bases). The CDR3 loop spans 13 amino acids. Trimming stripped 4 bases from V and 7 bases from J, with 13 bases between. Germline V gene data show CDR1 as LGHNA and CDR2 as YSLEER. CDR3 protein: CASSPTVGDEAFF. The CDR3 nucleotides are TGCGCCAGCAGCCCCACCGTGGGGGATGAAGCTTTCTTT.

The chain couples TRBV29-1 to TRBJ2-1; no firm D call. The DNA end is a closer match to TRBJ2-7, so the J assignment may be wrong. This CDR3 spans 12 amino acids. Germline CDR1 SQVTM, CDR2 ANQGSEA. CDR3 in DNA: TGCAGCGCGGGTCTTGGGGTATACGAGCAGTACTTC. This sequence encodes CSAGLGVYEQYF.

This chain joins TRBV5-1 and TRBJ1-1; a possible D gene is TRBD1 (5 bases). Germline lookup yields CDR1 SGHRS and CDR2 YFSETQ. The V gene lost 1 base and the J gene lost 6 bases, with 10 bases spanning the gap. This CDR3 has 13 residues. CDR3 DNA: TGCGCCAGCAGCTTGATGTGGGGGTCTGAAGCTTTCTTT. Protein sequence: CASSLMWGSEAFF.

This chain joins TRBV13 and TRBJ1-4; 8 positions match TRBD1. This CDR3 contains 14 residues. In germline, CDR1 is PRHDT, CDR2 FYEKMQ (reference sequence). With V trimmed by 3 bases and J by 4 bases, 1 base remained unmatched. CDR3 region: CASSFDRGNEKLFF. Written as DNA, the CDR3 is TGTGCCAGCAGCTTTGACAGGGGTAATGAAAAACTGTTTTTT.

This clonotype showed up just a few times. This chain links TRBV6-5 with TRBJ1-5, with D unresolved. Trimming took off 6 bases at V and 2 bases at J, with 14 bases between the two ends. The germline CDR1 and CDR2 sequences are MNHEY and SVGAGI. CDR3 length equals 15 residues. CDR3 sequence reads: CASSYQRWGNQPQHF. CDR3 nucleotides: TGTGCCAGCAGCTATCAACGGTGGGGCAATCAGCCCCAGCATTTT.

This clonotype appeared a few times. The chain has TRBV2 and TRBJ1-2; D gene unclear. Between the trimmed V and J ends, which lost 2 bases and 8 bases, there was a span of 9 bases. The CDR3 is 12 amino acids. In germline, CDR1 is SNHLY, CDR2 FYNNEI. CDR3 nucleotide sequence: TGTGCCAGCAGTGAATTAGCGCGGGGCTACACCTTC. Translating it yields CASSELARGYTF. Drawing the rest from reference TRBV2 and TRBJ1-2, the complete variable domain is EPEVTQTPSHQVTQMGQEVILRCVPISNHLYFYWYRQILGQKVEFLVSFYNNEISEKSEIFDDQFSVERPDGSNFTLKIRSTKLEDSAMYFCASSELARGYTFGSGTRLTVV.

V and J are TRBV15 and TRBJ2-5; 8 nucleotides agree with TRBD2. The V and J ends lost 8 bases and 4 bases, in that order; junction bases with no gene match: 6. Germline values: CDR1 LNHNV, CDR2 YYDKDF (reference sequence). This CDR3 is 13 amino acids long. CDR3 coding DNA: TGTGCCACCCAAAGCGGGGGTAGAGAGACCCAGTACTTC. This gives the protein CATQSGGRETQYF.